This TCR beta chain was recovered during a study of cytomegalovirus exposure and HLA in healthy donors. Study conclusions and caveats: Fewer N-insertions than the roughly 670-donor mean were reportedly shown by an Asian-associated ancestry cluster in a later analysis. Per a later analysis, under 20,000 TCR beta sequences showed association with HLA alleles at 0.05 false discovery rate. Analysis was performed later, and it showed HLA-associated TCR beta chains to be more clonally expanded than equally common others.

On this clone: What it binds is not known.

Primers: 60 Vbeta forward and 13 Jbeta reverse. Some clones are missing from TCRdb's copy, which holds only in-frame ones; the method was immunoSEQ multiplex PCR. The sample has roughly 150,000 clones; more than 60% are singletons. The CDR3 is 14 amino acids. The germline CDR1 and CDR2 sequences are SGHDT and YYEEEE. The sequence was collected from a man aged 40-50 years in good health and CMV-seropositive. The gene calls are TRBV5-6 and TRBJ2-5, with D perhaps TRBD1 (5 bases). The end of the DNA is better explained by TRBJ2-7, so the J call may be wrong. What was sequenced was PBMCs. The CDR3 coding sequence is TGTGCCAGCAGCTTGTTCGGACATCCCAACGAGCAGTACTTC. Its translation: CASSLFGHPNEQYF.